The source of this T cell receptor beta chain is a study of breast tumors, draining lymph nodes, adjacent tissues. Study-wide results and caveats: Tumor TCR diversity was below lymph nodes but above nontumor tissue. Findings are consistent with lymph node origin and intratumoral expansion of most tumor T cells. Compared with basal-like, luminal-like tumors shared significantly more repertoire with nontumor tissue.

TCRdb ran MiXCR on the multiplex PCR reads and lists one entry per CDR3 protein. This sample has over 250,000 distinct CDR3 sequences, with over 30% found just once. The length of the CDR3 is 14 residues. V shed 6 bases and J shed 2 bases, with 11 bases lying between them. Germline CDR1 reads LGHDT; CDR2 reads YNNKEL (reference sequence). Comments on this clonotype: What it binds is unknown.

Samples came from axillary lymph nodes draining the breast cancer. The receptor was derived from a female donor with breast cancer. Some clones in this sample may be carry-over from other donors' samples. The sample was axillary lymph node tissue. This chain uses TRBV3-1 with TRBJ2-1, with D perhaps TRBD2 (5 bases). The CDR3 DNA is TGTGCCAGCAGGAGGGTCGGGCCCTACAATGAGCAGTTCTTC. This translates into CASRRVGPYNEQFF.